This entry lists 11 T cell receptor beta chains sequenced from one sample in a study of shared clonotypes between healthy human individuals. Assay used: immunoSEQ multiplex PCR; TCRdb lists only in-frame clones, some missing. Of 2 million or so clones listed, roughly 94% are singletons. The sample taken for sequencing was naive CD4+ T cells sorted from blood. Subset meaning: CD45RA+ positively selected. The receptors were sampled from a man in his late teens or twenties in good health.

The rearrangement links TRBV11-2 to TRBJ1-1, with D tentatively TRBD1 (6 bases). Trimming removed 9 bases from V and 1 base from J, with 18 bases in between. The CDR3 covers 15 residues. The germline CDR1 and CDR2 sequences are SGHAT and FQNNGV. DNA for the CDR3: TGTGCCAGTCTTCCAGGGGCCAAGGGGAACACTGAAGCTTTCTTT. This gives the protein CASLPGAKGNTEAFF.

This clone has only one observation. The limits of the CDR3 on the DNA are not certain, so only TCRdb's listed CDR3 is given. V gene TRBV30 combines with J gene TRBJ2-1; the table's D call of TRBD1 was not tested on the DNA. The CDR3 numbers 22 amino acids, ends counted. Germline V gene sequence: CDR1 GTSNPN, CDR2 SVGIG (reference sequence). This CDR3 reads CAWSVMRGTSTMSSSSINEQFF.

This chain joins TRBV4-1 and TRBJ1-5, with D perhaps TRBD1 (6 bases). V was cut by 1 base and J by 8 bases, with 18 bases left in between. CDR1 and CDR2 from the germline V gene are MGHRA and YSYEKL. The CDR3 totals 16 residues. CDR3 sequence: CASSQGSWRGKEPQHF. The CDR3 DNA reads TGCGCCAGCAGCCAAGGGTCCTGGAGGGGGAAAGAGCCCCAGCATTTT.

The chain carries TRBV2 and TRBJ1-5; D remains ambiguous. The germline V gene encodes CDR1 SNHLY and CDR2 FYNNEI. The CDR3 consists of 15 residues. The V end lost 5 bases, the J end lost 0 bases, and 11 bases lay between the germline ends. The CDR3, as DNA: TGTGCCAGCAGTAACTATGAAAGTAGCAATCAGCCCCAGCATTTT. This gives the protein CASSNYESSNQPQHF.

The rearrangement links TRBV5-1 to TRBJ2-1; 11 nucleotides agree with TRBD2. Germline V gene lookup returns CDR1 SGHRS and CDR2 YFSETQ. Unmatched junction bases numbered 6, after V lost 4 bases and J lost 9 bases. This CDR3 comprises 14 residues. The CDR3 region is CASSLLAGVGEQFF. The CDR3 DNA reads TGCGCCAGCAGCCTACTAGCGGGGGTTGGTGAGCAGTTCTTC.

This chain connects TRBV5-6 to TRBJ1-2; D is ambiguous. V was pared by 3 bases and J by 7 bases, with 13 bases between. The CDR3 contains 13 residues. CDR1 is SGHDT and CDR2 is YYEEEE in the germline V gene. CDR3 residues: CASSSGGQFGYTF. The DNA of the CDR3 is TGTGCCAGCAGCTCGGGCGGGCAGTTTGGCTACACCTTC.

The chain carries TRBV28 and TRBJ2-7, with D possibly being TRBD1 or TRBD2 (5 bases each). CDR1 MDHEN and CDR2 SYDVKM come from the germline V gene. V lost 6 bases to trimming and J lost 2 bases, with 17 bases between them. This CDR3 region has 15 residues. Written as DNA, the CDR3 is TGTGCCAGCAGAGCTAGCACAGGTTTTACCTACGAGCAGTACTTC. Translation: CASRASTGFTYEQYF.

A remark on this clone: Other nucleotide sequences from this sample produce the same CDR3. This rearrangement joins TRBV7-9 to TRBJ1-1; 10 bases are shared with TRBD1. From germline, CDR1 is SEHNR and CDR2 FQNEAQ (reference sequence). The CDR3 contains 15 residues. Unmatched junction bases numbered 4, after V lost 1 base and J lost 5 bases. Here the CDR3 reads CASSLGDRGNTEAFF. CDR3 nucleotide sequence: TGTGCCAGCAGCTTAGGGGACAGGGGAAATACTGAAGCTTTCTTT.

Concerning this clone: Other DNA sequences in the sample encode the same CDR3. The V and J genes are TRBV6-5 and TRBJ1-1, with a weak D call TRBD1 (5 bases). The CDR3 is 13 residues long. From germline, CDR1 is MNHEY and CDR2 SVGAGI. Between the trimmed V and J ends, which lost 5 bases and 0 bases, there was a span of 7 bases. The CDR3 DNA reads TGTGCCAGCAGTCGAGGGGTGAACACTGAAGCTTTCTTT. It encodes CASSRGVNTEAFF.

Worth noting for this clone: It may be a read error: a sequence one base away is much more abundant. The chain employs TRBV7-2 and TRBJ2-7; TRBD2 agrees at 12 bases. This CDR3 has 15 residues. V shed 5 bases and J 4 bases; nucleotides not matched to a gene: 6. Germline CDR1 and CDR2: SGHTA and FQGNSA. The CDR3 sequence is CASSVGLAGNYEQYF. Here the CDR3 DNA reads TGTGCCAGCAGCGTTGGACTAGCGGGAAATTACGAGCAGTACTTC. Full variable domain (remainder filled in from reference TRBV7-2 and TRBJ2-7): GAGVSQSPSNKVTEKGKDVELRCDPISGHTALYWYRQSLGQGLEFLIYFQGNSAPDKSGLPSDRFSAERTGGSVSTLTIQRTQQEDSAVYLCASSVGLAGNYEQYFGPGTRLTVT.

The chain carries TRBV5-1 and TRBJ2-1; D is perhaps TRBD2 (5 bases). The V and J ends lost 1 base and 5 bases respectively, with 16 bases between them. Germline CDR1 and CDR2: SGHRS and YFSETQ. The length of the CDR3 is 16 residues. DNA for the CDR3: TGCGCCAGCAGCTTGTATACGTCGGGATGGAACAATGAGCAGTTCTTC. Protein sequence: CASSLYTSGWNNEQFF.